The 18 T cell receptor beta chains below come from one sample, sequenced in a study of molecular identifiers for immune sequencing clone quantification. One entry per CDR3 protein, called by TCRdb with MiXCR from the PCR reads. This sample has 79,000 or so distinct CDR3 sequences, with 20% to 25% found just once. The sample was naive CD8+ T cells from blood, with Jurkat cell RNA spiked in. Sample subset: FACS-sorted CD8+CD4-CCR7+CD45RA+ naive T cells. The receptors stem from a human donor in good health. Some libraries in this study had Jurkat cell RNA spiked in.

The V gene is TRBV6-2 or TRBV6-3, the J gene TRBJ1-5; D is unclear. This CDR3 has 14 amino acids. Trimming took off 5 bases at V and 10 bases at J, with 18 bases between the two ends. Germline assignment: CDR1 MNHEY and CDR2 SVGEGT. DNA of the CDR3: TGTGCCAGCAGTCAGACAAACAGCTCCGGCCCCCAGCATTTT. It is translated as CASSQTNSSGPQHF.

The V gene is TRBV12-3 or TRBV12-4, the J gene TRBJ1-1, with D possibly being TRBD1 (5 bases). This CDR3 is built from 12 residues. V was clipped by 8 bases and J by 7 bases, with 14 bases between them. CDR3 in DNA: TGTGCCAGCGGGGCTGGAGCAATTGAAGCTTTCTTT. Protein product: CASGAGAIEAFF.

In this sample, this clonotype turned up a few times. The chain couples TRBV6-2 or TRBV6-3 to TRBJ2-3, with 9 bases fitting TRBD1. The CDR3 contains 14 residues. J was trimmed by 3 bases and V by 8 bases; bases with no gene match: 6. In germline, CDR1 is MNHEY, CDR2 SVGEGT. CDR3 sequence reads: CASQGTGWTDTQYF. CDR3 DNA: TGTGCCAGCCAGGGGACAGGGTGGACAGATACGCAGTATTTT.

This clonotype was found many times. The CDR3 DNA reads TGTGCCAGCAGCAGGGGAACTATGAACACTGAAGCTTTCTTT. Residues: CASSRGTMNTEAFF. The chain recombines TRBV12-3 or TRBV12-4 with TRBJ1-1; possible D gene TRBD1, 6 bases. Trimming removed 6 bases at V and 0 bases at J, with 11 bases between. This CDR3 region has 14 residues.

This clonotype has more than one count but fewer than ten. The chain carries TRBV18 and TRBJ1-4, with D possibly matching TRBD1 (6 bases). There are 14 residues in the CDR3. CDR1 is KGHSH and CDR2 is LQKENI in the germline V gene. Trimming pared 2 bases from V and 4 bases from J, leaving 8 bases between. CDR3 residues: CASSPSDSNEKLFF. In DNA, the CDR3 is TGTGCCAGCTCACCATCGGACAGTAATGAAAAACTGTTTTTT.

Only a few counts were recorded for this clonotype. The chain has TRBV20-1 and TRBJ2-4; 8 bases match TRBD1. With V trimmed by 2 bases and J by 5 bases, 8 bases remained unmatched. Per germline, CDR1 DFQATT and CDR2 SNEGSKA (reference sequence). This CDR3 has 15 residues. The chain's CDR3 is CSARQFDRGENIQYF. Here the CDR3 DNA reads TGCAGTGCTAGACAATTTGACAGGGGTGAAAACATTCAGTACTTC.

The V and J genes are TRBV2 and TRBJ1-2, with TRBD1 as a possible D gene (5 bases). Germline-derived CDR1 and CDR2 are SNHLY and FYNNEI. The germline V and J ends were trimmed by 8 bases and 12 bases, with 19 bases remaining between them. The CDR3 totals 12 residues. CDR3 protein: CASGATRPIDTF. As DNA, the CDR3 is TGTGCCAGCGGGGCCACGAGGCCGATAGACACCTTC.

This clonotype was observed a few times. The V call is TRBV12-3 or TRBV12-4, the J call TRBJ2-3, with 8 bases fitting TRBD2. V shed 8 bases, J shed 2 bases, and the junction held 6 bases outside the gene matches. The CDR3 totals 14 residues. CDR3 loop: CASYRAGVTDTQYF. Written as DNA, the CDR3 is TGTGCCAGCTACCGAGCGGGGGTCACAGATACGCAGTATTTT.

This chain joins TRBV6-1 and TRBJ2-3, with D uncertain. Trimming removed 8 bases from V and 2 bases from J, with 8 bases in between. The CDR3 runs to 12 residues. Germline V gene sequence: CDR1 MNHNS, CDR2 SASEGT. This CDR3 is CASETNTDTQYF. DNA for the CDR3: TGTGCCAGCGAAACAAACACAGATACGCAGTATTTT.

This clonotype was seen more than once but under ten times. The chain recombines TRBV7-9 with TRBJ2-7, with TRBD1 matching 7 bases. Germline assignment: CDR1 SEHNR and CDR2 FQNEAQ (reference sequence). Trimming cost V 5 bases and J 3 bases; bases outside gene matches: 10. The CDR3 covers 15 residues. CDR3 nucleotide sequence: TGTGCCAGCAGCGCGCCGGGACAGCTTTTCTACGAGCAGTACTTC. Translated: CASSAPGQLFYEQYF.

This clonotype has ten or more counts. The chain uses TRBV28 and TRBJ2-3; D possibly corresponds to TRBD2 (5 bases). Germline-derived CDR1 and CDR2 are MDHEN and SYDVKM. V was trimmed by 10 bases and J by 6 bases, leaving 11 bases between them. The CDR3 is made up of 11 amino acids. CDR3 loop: CATHWEDTQYF. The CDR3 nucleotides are TGTGCCACCCACTGGGAGGATACGCAGTATTTT.

The CDR3 here is CASSYLPTAVITNYGYTF. CDR3 DNA: TGTGCCAGCAGTTACCTCCCGACAGCTGTGATAACAAACTATGGCTACACCTTC. The rearrangement uses TRBV6-2 or TRBV6-3 and TRBJ1-2; TRBD1 might be the D (5 bases). Trimming shortened V by 2 bases and J by 2 bases, and 21 bases separated the two germline ends. The germline gives CDR1 MNHEY, CDR2 SVGEGT. There are 18 residues in the CDR3.

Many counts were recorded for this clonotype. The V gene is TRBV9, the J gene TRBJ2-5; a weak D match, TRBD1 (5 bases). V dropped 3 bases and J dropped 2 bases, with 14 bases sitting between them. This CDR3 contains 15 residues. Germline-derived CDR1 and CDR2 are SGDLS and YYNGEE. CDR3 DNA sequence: TGTGCCAGCAGCGCAAGGGGAATTCAGCAAGAGACCCAGTACTTC. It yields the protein CASSARGIQQETQYF.

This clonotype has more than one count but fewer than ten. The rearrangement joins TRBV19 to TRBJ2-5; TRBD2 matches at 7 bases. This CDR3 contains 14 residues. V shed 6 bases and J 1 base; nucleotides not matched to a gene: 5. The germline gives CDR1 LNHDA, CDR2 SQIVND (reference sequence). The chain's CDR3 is CASSRDYVQETQYF. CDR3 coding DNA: TGTGCCAGTAGCCGGGACTACGTCCAAGAGACCCAGTACTTC.

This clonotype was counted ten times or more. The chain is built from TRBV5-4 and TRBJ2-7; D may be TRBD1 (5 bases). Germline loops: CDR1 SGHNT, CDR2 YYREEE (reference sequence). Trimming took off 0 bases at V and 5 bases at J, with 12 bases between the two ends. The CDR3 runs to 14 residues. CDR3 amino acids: CASSLVDMRHEQYF. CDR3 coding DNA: TGTGCCAGCAGCTTGGTGGACATGCGCCACGAGCAGTACTTC.

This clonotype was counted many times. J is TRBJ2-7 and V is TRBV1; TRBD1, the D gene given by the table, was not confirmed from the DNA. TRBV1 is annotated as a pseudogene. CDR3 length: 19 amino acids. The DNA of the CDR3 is TGCACCAGCAGCCAAAGAGCGCGACAGGGGGGAGTCTCGGCCTACGAGCAGTACTTC. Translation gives CTSSQRARQGGVSAYEQYF.

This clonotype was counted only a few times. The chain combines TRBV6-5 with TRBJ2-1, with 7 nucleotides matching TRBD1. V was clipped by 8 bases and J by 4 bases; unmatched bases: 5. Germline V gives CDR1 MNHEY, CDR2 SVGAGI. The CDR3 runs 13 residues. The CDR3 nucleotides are TGTGCCAGCGGGCAGGGGGTGTACAATGAGCAGTTCTTC. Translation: CASGQGVYNEQFF.

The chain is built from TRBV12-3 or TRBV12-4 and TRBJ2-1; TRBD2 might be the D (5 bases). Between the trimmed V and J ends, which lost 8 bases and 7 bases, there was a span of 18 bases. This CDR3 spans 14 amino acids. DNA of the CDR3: TGTGCCAGCGGAGGTCTCTCCCGCCCGAATGAGCAGTTCTTC. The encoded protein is CASGGLSRPNEQFF.